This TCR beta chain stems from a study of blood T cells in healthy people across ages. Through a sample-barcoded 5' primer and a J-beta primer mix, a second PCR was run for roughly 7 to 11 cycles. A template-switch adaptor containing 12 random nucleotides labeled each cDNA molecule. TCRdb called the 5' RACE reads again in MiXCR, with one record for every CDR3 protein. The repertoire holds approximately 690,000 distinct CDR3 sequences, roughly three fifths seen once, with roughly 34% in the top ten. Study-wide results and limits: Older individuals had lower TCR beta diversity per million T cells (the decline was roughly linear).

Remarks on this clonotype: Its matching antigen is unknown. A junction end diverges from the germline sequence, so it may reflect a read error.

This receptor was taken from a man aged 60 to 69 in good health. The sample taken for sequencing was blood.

Here the CDR3 DNA reads TGTGCCAGCAGCACCGGGACAGATTCTAGCACGGATACGCAGTATTTT. Encoded protein: CASSTGTDSSTDTQYF. The chain combines TRBV12-3 or TRBV12-4 with TRBJ2-3, with TRBD1 matching over 7 bases. This CDR3 is 16 amino acids long.